This entry is about one T cell receptor (beta chain). The entry originates in a study of blood T cell repertoires in COVID-19. Only in-frame clones appear in the TCRdb table, and some are missing; sequencing was by immunoSEQ multiplex PCR. The sample holds fewer than 120,000 clones, over 65% seen once. CDR3 length equals 14 residues. The germline CDR1 and CDR2 sequences are SGHAT and FQNNGV. V gave up 5 bases and J gave up 5 bases, with 16 bases separating them. This clonotype was sampled from an elderly woman with acute or convalescent COVID-19. The specimen sequenced was peripheral blood. The chain joins TRBV11-2 to TRBJ2-7; possible D gene TRBD1, 6 bases. The DNA for the CDR3 is TGTGCCAGCAGCCCCAACAGGGATCTCCACGAGCAGTACTTC. As protein: CASSPNRDLHEQYF. The full variable domain, rest sourced from reference TRBV11-2 and TRBJ2-7, is EAGVAQSPRYKIIEKRQSVAFWCNPISGHATLYWYQQILGQGPKLLIQFQNNGVVDDSQLPKDRFSAERLKGVDSTLKIQPAKLEDSAVYLCASSPNRDLHEQYFGPGTRLTVT.